What follows is one T cell receptor beta chain and its context. The table came from immunoSEQ multiplex PCR; TCRdb's copy has only in-frame clones and leaves some out. The sample has over 250,000 clones, around 90% seen once; the top ten hold 9.5% to 13%. The germline V gene encodes CDR1 SGDLS and CDR2 YYNGEE. The V and J ends lost 0 bases and 6 bases, in that order; junction bases with no gene match: 5. This CDR3 spans 16 amino acids. This sample is drawn from a study of blood T cell repertoires in COVID-19. Study in general: PBMCs, B-cell-depleted T cells, or T cells provided the cDNA or gDNA that made up the material.

Source material: peripheral blood. The chain links TRBV9 to TRBJ1-6; 8 nucleotides match TRBD1. This clonotype originated in a woman between 70 and 85 years old with COVID-19, enrolled during active disease. CDR3 in amino acids: CASSVESGQGNSPLHF. In DNA form, the CDR3 reads TGTGCCAGCAGCGTAGAGTCCGGACAGGGTAATTCACCCCTCCACTTT.